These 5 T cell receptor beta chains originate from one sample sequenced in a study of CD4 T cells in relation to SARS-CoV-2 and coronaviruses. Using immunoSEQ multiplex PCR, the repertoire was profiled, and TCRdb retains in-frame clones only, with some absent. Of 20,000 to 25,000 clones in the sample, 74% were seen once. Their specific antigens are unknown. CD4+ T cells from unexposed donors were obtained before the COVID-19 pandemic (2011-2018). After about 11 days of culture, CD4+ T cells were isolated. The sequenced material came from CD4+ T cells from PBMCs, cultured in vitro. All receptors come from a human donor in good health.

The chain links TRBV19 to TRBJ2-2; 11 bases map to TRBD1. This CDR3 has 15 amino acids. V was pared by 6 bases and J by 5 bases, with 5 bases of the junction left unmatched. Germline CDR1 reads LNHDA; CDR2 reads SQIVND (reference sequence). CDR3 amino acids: CASRVGTGGTGELFF. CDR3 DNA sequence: TGTGCCAGTAGGGTCGGGACAGGGGGAACCGGGGAGCTGTTTTTT.

CDR3 loop: CASSLERGASGNTIYF. The CDR3 coding sequence is TGTGCCAGCAGCCTCGAACGGGGCGCCTCTGGAAACACCATATATTTT. V is TRBV4-2 and J is TRBJ1-3; a weak D match, TRBD1 (5 bases). The germline CDR1 and CDR2 sequences are LGHNA and YNFKEQ. The CDR3 is 16 amino acids. V lost 4 bases, J lost 0 bases, and 13 bases lay in between.

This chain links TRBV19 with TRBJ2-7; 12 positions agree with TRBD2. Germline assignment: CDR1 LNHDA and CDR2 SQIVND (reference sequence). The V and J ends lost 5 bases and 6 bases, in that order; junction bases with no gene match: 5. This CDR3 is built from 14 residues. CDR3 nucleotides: TGTGCCAGTAGTTTAGGACTAGCGGGAACCGAGCAGTACTTC. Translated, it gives CASSLGLAGTEQYF.

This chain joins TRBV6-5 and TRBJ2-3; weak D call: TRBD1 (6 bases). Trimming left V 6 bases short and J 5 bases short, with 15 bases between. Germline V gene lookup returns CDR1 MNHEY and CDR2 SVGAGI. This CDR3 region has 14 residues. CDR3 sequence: CASRTQGEGDTQYF. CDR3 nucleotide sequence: TGTGCCAGCAGGACACAGGGAGAGGGAGATACGCAGTATTTT.

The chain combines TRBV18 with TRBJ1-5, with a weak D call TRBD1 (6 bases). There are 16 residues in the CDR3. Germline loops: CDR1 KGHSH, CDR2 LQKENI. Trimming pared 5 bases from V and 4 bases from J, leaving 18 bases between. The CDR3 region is CASSFGQPLGNQPQHF. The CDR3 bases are TGTGCCAGCTCATTCGGACAGCCTCTCGGGAATCAGCCCCAGCATTTT.